This is a list of T cell receptor beta chains from one sample in a study of shared clonotypes between healthy human individuals. TCRdb's copy holds only in-frame clones and misses some; the assay was immunoSEQ multiplex PCR. The sample lists 2.5 million or so clones; 90% to 95% were seen once. Sequenced input: naive CD4+ T cells sorted from blood. The receptor source for this set is a man in his late teens or twenties in good health. Both conserved end residues are part of each CDR3. D genes are given only for firm matches. Expanded clones are given a class, and other clones once, few, many or no size at all.

TRBV6-1	NA	13	TRBJ1-1	TRBD1	TGTGCCAGCAGTGGACAGGGGGCGACTGAAGCTTTCTTT	CASSGQGATEAFF
TRBV9	NA	14	TRBJ1-2	NA	TGTGCCAGCAGCGTAAATGGGATTATGTCTGGCTACACCTTC	CASSVNGIMSGYTF
TRBV18	NA	18	TRBJ2-1	TRBD2	TGTGCCAGCTCACCACTCTGGACTAGCGGGGGGGGTTACAATGAGCAGTTCTTC	CASSPLWTSGGGYNEQFF
TRBV19	NA	13	TRBJ2-1	NA	TGTGCCAGTAGCCCCGCAGGGAGCAATGAGCAGTTCTTC	CASSPAGSNEQFF
TRBV5-6	NA	13	TRBJ2-7	TRBD1	TGTGCCAGCAGCGGGACAGGGCTCTACGAGCAGTACTTC	CASSGTGLYEQYF
TRBV28	NA	14	TRBJ1-1	TRBD1	TGTGCCAGCAGTCTAGGGAGACAGGGGTCTGAAGCTTTCTTT	CASSLGRQGSEAFF
TRBV7-8	NA	16	TRBJ1-4	NA	TGTGCCAGCAGCTTAAGGACACCTACAACTAATGAAAAACTGTTTTTT	CASSLRTPTTNEKLFF
TRBV15	NA	16	TRBJ2-7	NA	TGTGCCACCAGCAGAGACCTCGACACTACCTCCTACGAGCAGTACTTC	CATSRDLDTTSYEQYF
TRBV13	NA	14	TRBJ1-2	TRBD1	TGTGCCGAACGGGACAGAACTGCTAACTATGGCTACACCTTC	CAERDRTANYGYTF
TRBV7-3	NA	14	TRBJ2-7	NA	TGTGCCAGCAGCTTAGGAGGGACAGACTACGAGCAGTACTTC	CASSLGGTDYEQYF
TRBV10-3	NA	13	TRBJ2-5	NA	TGTGCCATTGCTGACGGTCACCAAGAGACCCAGTACTTC	CAIADGHQETQYF
TRBV5-1	NA	13	TRBJ1-2	NA	TGCGCCAGCAGCCCCGACCGACTAGGTGGCTACACCTTC	CASSPDRLGGYTF
TRBV7-2	NA	15	TRBJ1-5	NA	TGTGCCAGCAGCTTATCCACAGGTAGCAATCAGCCCCAGCATTTT	CASSLSTGSNQPQHF
TRBV6-4	NA	15	TRBJ1-1	NA	TGTGCCAGCGGCAACCCCCTGGGTGTAGACACTGAAGCTTTCTTT	CASGNPLGVDTEAFF
TRBV19	NA	13	TRBJ1-1	NA	TGTGCCAGCCGGTCGGGGTTCGCCACTGAAGCTTTCTTT	CASRSGFATEAFF
TRBV28	NA	14	TRBJ1-2	NA	TGTGCCAGCAGACCGGGCAGTACTAACTATGGCTACACCTTC	CASRPGSTNYGYTF
TRBV9	NA	14	TRBJ1-1	NA	TGTGCCAGCAGCGTAGCACACATGAACACTGAAGCTTTCTTT	CASSVAHMNTEAFF
TRBV7-2	NA	15	TRBJ2-2	NA	TGTGCCAGCAGCTTAAGAAGTTTAAACACCGGGGAGCTGTTTTTT	CASSLRSLNTGELFF
TRBV27	NA	13	TRBJ1-6	NA	TGTGCCAGCAGTTTAGAGGTTAATTCACCCCTCCACTTT	CASSLEVNSPLHF
TRBV28	NA	17	TRBJ1-1	TRBD1	TGTGCCAGCAGTTTGGGGGAGGGTGCAGGGGGCGACACTGAAGCTTTCTTT	CASSLGEGAGGDTEAFF
TRBV5-4	NA	12	TRBJ1-2	TRBD1	TGTGCCAGCCACAGGGGTTTTGATGGCTACACCTTC	CASHRGFDGYTF
TRBV5-1	NA	14	TRBJ2-5	NA	TGCGCCAGCAGCTTGGATAGCAGTCAAGAGACCCAGTACTTC	CASSLDSSQETQYF
TRBV6-6	NA	14	TRBJ1-3	NA	TGTGCCAGCAGTCAGCCGTCCGGTGGAAACACCATATATTTT	CASSQPSGGNTIYF
TRBV6-5	NA	14	TRBJ1-1	NA	TGTGCCAGCAGCCGACAGATCATGAACACTGAAGCTTTCTTT	CASSRQIMNTEAFF
TRBV18	NA	16	TRBJ2-6	NA	TGTGCCAGCTCACCTACACAGCCCTCTGGGGCCAACGTCCTGACTTTC	CASSPTQPSGANVLTF
TRBV30	NA	19	TRBJ2-5	TRBD1	TGTGCCTGGAGTGTCCACAGGGGGACGATAAAGAGGGTCCGGGAAGAGCAGTACTTC	CAWSVHRGTIKRVREEQYF
TRBV18	once	14	TRBJ2-5	NA	TGTGCCAGCTCACCATTGGCCAACCAAGAGACCCAGTACTTC	CASSPLANQETQYF
TRBV7-2	NA	14	TRBJ2-5	NA	TGTGCCAGCAGCTTAGGACAGGGTGGCGGGGCCCAGTACTTC	CASSLGQGGGAQYF
TRBV6-4	once	13	TRBJ1-3	NA	TGTGCCAGCAGTGACGACAGGGGAAACACCATATATTTT	CASSDDRGNTIYF
TRBV7-3	NA	18	TRBJ1-5	NA	TGTGCCAGCAGCTTAAGGCCGACGGTCGGGCCAAGCAATCAGCCCCAGCATTTT	CASSLRPTVGPSNQPQHF
TRBV28	NA	14	TRBJ1-2	NA	TGTGCCAGCAGTCCGGGACACCTTAACTATGGCTACACCTTC	CASSPGHLNYGYTF